This paragraph reports one T cell receptor beta chain. The protocol was immunoSEQ multiplex PCR, while the TCRdb copy is restricted to in-frame clones and leaves out a portion. Altogether around 56,000 clones are present, roughly 96% being singletons, with the ten largest covering about 3.2%. Trimming removed 3 bases from V and 7 bases from J, with 7 bases in between. CDR1 KGHSH and CDR2 LQKENI come from the germline V gene. The CDR3 is 12 residues long. This record belongs to a study of technical replicates of blood from four donors. This sequence originates from a human donor in good health. Some clones in this sample may be carry-over from other donors' samples. The rearrangement uses TRBV18 and TRBJ2-1, with D tentatively TRBD1 (6 bases). Input material: PBMCs. Written as DNA, the CDR3 is TGTGCCAGCTCACCTACAGGGAATGAGCAGTTCTTC. Protein sequence: CASSPTGNEQFF.